The 22 T cell receptor beta chains listed next were all sequenced from one sample in a study of neoadjuvant anti-PD-1 for oral cavity cancer. Clones were read by immunoSEQ multiplex PCR, and TCRdb kept only the in-frame ones, dropping some. The data contain roughly 10,000 clones, approximately 52% of them singletons. The starting material was tumor tissue, obtained before nivolumab (anti-PD-1) treatment. The receptors stem from a person between 35 and 79 years old with oral cavity squamous cell carcinoma.

This clone was seen a handful of times. V and J are TRBV5-1 and TRBJ2-2; D uncertain. This CDR3 has 14 residues. Germline V lookup: CDR1 SGHRS, CDR2 YFSETQ. V lost 4 bases and J lost 2, with 9 bases in between. The CDR3 bases are TGCGCCAGCAGCGTACAGTTTAACACCGGGGAGCTGTTTTTT. Encoded protein: CASSVQFNTGELFF.

The chain is built from TRBV11-2 and TRBJ2-2, with 12 bases aligning to TRBD2. V gave up 5 bases and J gave up 6 bases; unmatched junction bases: 13. Germline lookup yields CDR1 SGHAT and CDR2 FQNNGV. There are 18 residues in the CDR3. CDR3 protein: CASSLTSGGPGSPGELFF. In nucleotides, the CDR3 is TGTGCCAGCAGCCTAACTAGCGGGGGGCCCGGGAGCCCCGGGGAGCTGTTTTTT.

The chain employs TRBV7-2 and TRBJ2-1; TRBD1 matches 7 bases. The V gene end was trimmed by 2 bases and the J gene end by 7 bases; junction bases not matched to a gene: 11. Germline V lookup: CDR1 SGHTA, CDR2 FQGNSA. CDR3 length: 16 amino acids. The CDR3 region is CASSLRGPRKGNEQFF. Here the CDR3 DNA reads TGTGCCAGCAGCTTAAGGGGGCCCCGCAAGGGAAATGAGCAGTTCTTC.

This chain links TRBV19 with TRBJ1-1; no reliable D call. Looked up from germline, CDR1 is LNHDA and CDR2 is SQIVND (reference sequence). Trimming pared 3 bases from V and 2 bases from J, leaving 19 bases between. CDR3 length: 17 residues. The CDR3 DNA sequence: TGTGCCAGTAGTATGTATTCGGGTATCGGGGTTAACACTGAAGCTTTCTTT. Translating it yields CASSMYSGIGVNTEAFF.

The chain joins TRBV6-5 to TRBJ2-2; maybe TRBD1 (5 bases). Germline V CDR1 and CDR2: MNHEY, SVGAGI. There are 15 residues in the CDR3. V shed 6 bases and J shed 1 base, with 12 bases lying between them. CDR3 residues: CASRRGHVNTGELFF. The CDR3 bases are TGTGCCAGCAGACGCGGACACGTGAACACCGGGGAGCTGTTTTTT.

This clone was detected only a few times. V is TRBV2 and J is TRBJ1-3, with 7 bases aligning to TRBD1. V dropped 5 bases and J dropped 0; count of bases not matched to a gene: 4. The CDR3 extends over 15 amino acids. CDR1 and CDR2 from the germline V gene are SNHLY and FYNNEI. CDR3 bases: TGTGCCAGCAGTTCAGGGGGTCACTCTGGAAACACCATATATTTT. This gives the protein CASSSGGHSGNTIYF.

In this sample, this clone is medium-sized. The chain couples TRBV6-4 to TRBJ2-3; tentatively, D is TRBD2 (7 bases). Deletions cut 3 bases from V and 3 bases from J, with 10 bases between. CDR3 length: 14 residues. Per germline, CDR1 MRHNA and CDR2 SNTAGT. The CDR3 DNA reads TGTGCCAGCAGTGAGCGGGGGCGGACAGATACGCAGTATTTT. Protein product: CASSERGRTDTQYF.

This rearrangement joins TRBV19 to TRBJ2-5, with 10 bases identical to TRBD1. Trimming at V came to 4 bases and at J to 3 bases, leaving 5 bases not matched to a gene. Germline V gene sequence: CDR1 LNHDA, CDR2 SQIVND (reference sequence). This CDR3 spans 15 amino acids. The DNA for the CDR3 is TGTGCCAGTAGTACCCCCGGGACAGGGGAAGAGACCCAGTACTTC. Translation: CASSTPGTGEETQYF.

This chain connects TRBV7-6 to TRBJ2-3, with a possible D match to TRBD1 (5 bases). Germline assignment: CDR1 SGHVS and CDR2 FNYEAQ. The CDR3 extends over 15 amino acids. V was trimmed by 1 base and J by 0 bases, leaving 8 bases between them. The chain's CDR3 is CASSLGGRSTDTQYF. The CDR3 DNA reads as TGTGCCAGCAGCTTAGGGGGCCGGAGCACAGATACGCAGTATTTT.

A few counts support this clone. The chain joins TRBV6-5 to TRBJ1-2; maybe TRBD1 (5 bases). Germline CDR1 MNHEY, CDR2 SVGAGI. V dropped 10 bases and J dropped 4 bases, with 13 bases sitting between them. The CDR3 spans 12 residues. CDR3 nucleotides: TGTGCCACCAAGCCCGGGGGCTATGGCTACACCTTC. Its protein product is CATKPGGYGYTF.

This chain links TRBV7-9 with TRBJ2-1; no definite D call. CDR1 and CDR2 from the germline V gene are SEHNR and FQNEAQ (reference sequence). V dropped 3 bases and J dropped 6 bases, with 18 bases sitting between them. The CDR3 loop spans 16 amino acids. CDR3 sequence (DNA): TGTGCCAGCAGCTTTCGGTTAGGCCTAACCTTCAATGAGCAGTTCTTC. Translating it yields CASSFRLGLTFNEQFF.

The J gene is TRBJ2-2, the V gene TRBV5-1; the D is unclear. The CDR3 has 13 residues. V shed 7 bases and J shed 0 bases, with 7 bases lying between them. The germline V gene has CDR1 SGHRS and CDR2 YFSETQ. The CDR3 region is CASGSANTGELFF. CDR3 bases: TGCGCCAGCGGCAGCGCGAACACCGGGGAGCTGTTTTTT.

The J gene is TRBJ2-3, the V gene TRBV10-1; unclear D gene. V lost 4 bases to trimming and J lost 4 bases, with 12 bases between them. The CDR3 runs to 14 residues. Germline V gene sequence: CDR1 WNHNN, CDR2 SYGVQD (reference sequence). CDR3 bases: TGCGCCAGCAGTGCGGTGGACCTGGCAGATACGCAGTATTTT. Translation: CASSAVDLADTQYF.

The J gene is TRBJ1-2, the V gene TRBV6-6; D is unresolved. Germline V gives CDR1 MNHNY, CDR2 SVGAGI (reference sequence). The CDR3 has 14 amino acids. CDR3 DNA sequence: TGTGCTTCGACCCCCGCGGAGGTGGGCTATGGCTACACCTTC. Protein: CASTPAEVGYGYTF.

This chain links TRBV4-1 with TRBJ1-4, with 8 bases that match TRBD1. The CDR3 runs 15 residues. Germline lookup yields CDR1 MGHRA and CDR2 YSYEKL. The J segment lost 7 bases and the V segment lost 2 bases, leaving 6 bases of the junction unmatched. The DNA of the CDR3 is TGCGCCAGCAGCCAACCCGGGACAGGAATTGAAAAACTGTTTTTT. Translated, it gives CASSQPGTGIEKLFF.

This clone was observed a handful of times. J is TRBJ2-1 and V is TRBV10-2; D tentatively reads TRBD1 or TRBD2 (5 bases each). Germline V gene data show CDR1 as WSHSY and CDR2 as SAAADI. The V and J ends lost 7 bases and 10 bases respectively, with 20 bases between them. The length of the CDR3 is 14 residues. CDR3 in DNA: TGCGCCAGCACCGTGACGCCGGGCGAGGGGGAGCAGTTCTTC. Translation gives CASTVTPGEGEQFF.

This rearrangement joins TRBV6-1 to TRBJ1-5; D is perhaps TRBD1 (6 bases). The CDR3 loop spans 13 amino acids. The germline V gene encodes CDR1 MNHNS and CDR2 SASEGT. Trimming removed 9 bases from V and 5 bases from J, with 14 bases in between. The CDR3 reads CASARTADQPQHF. CDR3 in DNA: TGTGCCAGTGCGCGGACAGCTGATCAGCCCCAGCATTTT.

The gene calls are TRBV6-7 and TRBJ2-5; D is perhaps TRBD2 (6 bases). TRBV6-7 qualifies as an ORF whose function is uncertain. CDR3 length equals 17 residues. V dropped 2 bases and J dropped 2 bases, with 18 bases sitting between them. The CDR3 reads CASSYGGGGVTQETQYF. DNA for the CDR3: TGTGCCAGCAGTTACGGGGGAGGCGGAGTCACACAAGAGACCCAGTACTTC.

V usage is TRBV28 and J usage is TRBJ2-2, with 8 positions matching TRBD2. In germline, CDR1 is MDHEN, CDR2 SYDVKM. With V trimmed by 3 bases and J by 0 bases, 0 bases remained unmatched. CDR3 length equals 15 residues. CDR3 in amino acids: CASSFGGANTGELFF. The CDR3 nucleotides are TGTGCCAGCAGTTTCGGGGGGGCGAACACCGGGGAGCTGTTTTTT.

This clone was observed a few times. One end of the junction varies from germline; a read error may be responsible. The chain combines TRBV10-1 with TRBJ2-2, with a possible D match to TRBD2 (5 bases). This CDR3 is 13 amino acids long. CDR1 WNHNN and CDR2 SYGVQD come from the germline V gene (reference sequence). The CDR3 coding sequence is TGCGCCAGCAAAGCGGCGAACATCGGGGAGCTGTTTTTT. As protein: CASKAANIGELFF.

V gene TRBV28 combines with J gene TRBJ2-7; D is perhaps TRBD1 (6 bases). From germline, CDR1 is MDHEN and CDR2 SYDVKM. This CDR3 is built from 15 residues. V shed 6 bases and J shed 0 bases, with 15 bases lying between them. The CDR3 coding sequence is TGTGCCAGCAGCGAGGCTGGGACACTCTCCTACGAGCAGTACTTC. It is translated as CASSEAGTLSYEQYF.

This clone was seen more than once but under ten times. V and J are TRBV6-5 and TRBJ1-3; possibly TRBD1 for D (6 bases). CDR1 and CDR2 from the germline V gene are MNHEY and SVGAGI. The CDR3 runs to 15 residues. V was clipped by 5 bases and J by 0 bases, with 11 bases between them. This CDR3 is CASSPTGSSGNTIYF. The CDR3 region has the DNA TGTGCCAGCAGTCCTACAGGGAGCTCTGGAAACACCATATATTTT.